The 17 T cell receptor beta chains listed next were all sequenced from one sample in a study of blood T cell repertoires in COVID-19. Profiling relied on immunoSEQ multiplex PCR, and the TCRdb table lists in-frame clones only, not all of them. The table includes more than 85,000 clones, less than 85% detected once. Input material: peripheral blood. These receptors originate from a human donor in a cohort sampled during active COVID-19.

The chain joins TRBV11-2 to TRBJ1-4, with D perhaps TRBD1 (5 bases). V lost 3 bases and J lost 3, with 11 bases in between. This CDR3 is built from 15 residues. CDR1 is SGHAT and CDR2 is FQNNGV in the germline V gene. In DNA form, the CDR3 reads TGTGCCAGCAGCTTTATCCAGGGATCTAATGAAAAACTGTTTTTT. Its translation: CASSFIQGSNEKLFF.

The chain has TRBV6-1 and TRBJ1-2; 7 nucleotides agree with TRBD1. Germline loops: CDR1 MNHNS, CDR2 SASEGT. V gave up 4 bases and J gave up 3 bases; unmatched junction bases: 11. The CDR3 length is 16 residues. CDR3 nucleotides: TGTGCCAGCAGTGCCCCGACAGGGATGGGAGACTATGGCTACACCTTC. Residues: CASSAPTGMGDYGYTF.

The chain joins TRBV7-2 to TRBJ2-1, with 7 bases lining up with TRBD2. Trimming took 3 bases from V and 8 from J; bases not matched to a gene: 16. The CDR3 consists of 17 residues. Germline loops: CDR1 SGHTA, CDR2 FQGNSA. The CDR3 here is CASSLYRTRMLLHEQFF. CDR3 nucleotides: TGTGCCAGCAGCTTGTATCGGACTAGGATGTTATTGCATGAGCAGTTCTTC.

V is TRBV5-6 and J is TRBJ2-1; 9 nucleotides align to TRBD1. V lost 2 bases to trimming and J lost 4 bases; unmatched junction nucleotides: 7. Germline CDR1 SGHDT, CDR2 YYEEEE. This CDR3 is built from 16 residues. The CDR3 coding sequence is TGTGCCAGCAGCTTCGGGACAGGGTCGATATACAATGAGCAGTTCTTC. Amino acid sequence: CASSFGTGSIYNEQFF.

This clone was counted a single time. This chain uses TRBV27 with TRBJ1-2; TRBD1 matches at 8 bases. Germline assignment: CDR1 MNHEY and CDR2 SMNVEV (reference sequence). The CDR3 is made up of 15 amino acids. The J segment lost 2 bases and the V segment lost 8 bases, leaving 10 bases of the junction unmatched. The CDR3 is CASGRPGQGNYGYTF. The DNA of the CDR3 is TGTGCCAGCGGGAGGCCAGGACAGGGAAACTATGGCTACACCTTC.

The chain combines TRBV28 with TRBJ2-7; D possibly corresponds to TRBD1 (6 bases). The germline V gene has CDR1 MDHEN and CDR2 SYDVKM. This CDR3 has 14 residues. Trimming left V 3 bases short and J 1 base short, with 10 bases between. CDR3 amino acids: CASSFDRLSYEQYF. The CDR3 DNA is TGTGCCAGCAGTTTTGACAGGTTGTCCTACGAGCAGTACTTC.

The rearrangement uses TRBV6-5 and TRBJ1-4; 8 bases line up with TRBD1. This CDR3 region has 16 residues. Germline V gives CDR1 MNHEY, CDR2 SVGAGI. Losses at the gene ends were 4 bases for V and 3 bases for J; bases not matched to a gene: 7. CDR3 sequence: CASSSARTGPNEKLFF. CDR3 nucleotide sequence: TGTGCCAGCAGTTCCGCCCGGACAGGGCCTAATGAAAAACTGTTTTTT.

The chain combines TRBV27 with TRBJ1-1, with TRBD1 matching 9 bases. There are 15 residues in the CDR3. The germline V gene encodes CDR1 MNHEY and CDR2 SMNVEV (reference sequence). V lost 6 bases, J lost 8 bases, and 13 bases stayed unmatched. This chain's CDR3 is CASSRYTGGAGEAFF. The CDR3 bases are TGTGCCAGCAGCCGATATACAGGGGGCGCAGGGGAAGCTTTCTTT.

The gene calls are TRBV3-1 (or the pseudogene TRBV3-2) and TRBJ2-2; the match to TRBD1 covers 9 bases. Unmatched junction bases numbered 13, after V lost 4 bases and J lost 7 bases. Germline V gene data show CDR1 as LGHDT and CDR2 as YNNKEL (reference sequence). The CDR3 sequence is 17 residues long. Here the CDR3 reads CASSLFDRGKYGGELFF. CDR3 bases: TGTGCCAGCAGCCTCTTCGACAGGGGGAAGTACGGCGGGGAGCTGTTTTTT.

The chain is built from TRBV5-6 and TRBJ1-5, with 9 bases matching TRBD1. Germline V gene lookup returns CDR1 SGHDT and CDR2 YYEEEE. Unmatched junction bases numbered 9, after V lost 3 bases and J lost 5 bases. The CDR3 sequence is 16 residues long. The CDR3 here is CASSYWTGVTYQPQHF. In DNA, the CDR3 is TGTGCCAGCAGCTATTGGACAGGGGTTACCTATCAGCCCCAGCATTTT.

CDR3 amino acids: CASSQELLRGYTF. In nucleotides, the CDR3 is TGCGCCAGCAGCCAAGAACTCCTGCGCGGCTACACCTTC. The chain uses TRBV4-1 and TRBJ1-2, with D uncertain. The CDR3 runs to 13 residues. The germline V gene has CDR1 MGHRA and CDR2 YSYEKL. The V and J ends lost 0 bases and 8 bases respectively, with 10 bases between them.

The CDR3 DNA reads as TGTGCCAGCAGCCACAGACAGGGACGTACTGAAGCTTTCTTT. Translation gives CASSHRQGRTEAFF. The chain carries TRBV3-1 (or the pseudogene TRBV3-2) and TRBJ1-1, with TRBD1 matching over 7 bases. Germline CDR1 reads LGHDT; CDR2 reads YNNKEL (reference sequence). CDR3 size: 14 residues. The trim removed 3 bases at V and 5 bases at J, leaving 6 bases unmatched.

This chain connects TRBV12-3 or TRBV12-4 to TRBJ2-7; D gene ambiguous. Trimming removed 3 bases at V and 4 bases at J, with 4 bases between. The CDR3 runs 11 residues. Written as DNA, the CDR3 is TGTGCCAGCAGTTTCTTTTACGAGCAGTACTTC. This codes for CASSFFYEQYF.

V gene TRBV5-4 combines with J gene TRBJ2-7; tentative D call: TRBD2 (6 bases). This CDR3 comprises 17 residues. CDR1 SGHNT and CDR2 YYREEE come from the germline V gene (reference sequence). The V gene lost 3 bases and the J gene lost 0 bases, with 19 bases spanning the gap. The CDR3 DNA is TGTGCCAGCAGCTCAGGGCGGGGCCAAACCCTCTCCTACGAGCAGTACTTC. Translating gives CASSSGRGQTLSYEQYF.

This chain links TRBV7-2 with TRBJ2-2; the D is unclear. Trimming pared 1 base from V and 5 bases from J, leaving 2 bases between. This CDR3 comprises 12 residues. CDR1 is SGHTA, CDR2 FQGNSA, per germline. CDR3 protein: CASSLVTGELFF. The CDR3, as DNA: TGTGCCAGCAGCTTAGTAACCGGGGAGCTGTTTTTT.

The genes are TRBV9 and TRBJ2-7, with 11 bases identical to TRBD1. The V gene end was trimmed by 2 bases and the J gene end by 1 base; junction bases not matched to a gene: 5. CDR1 SGDLS and CDR2 YYNGEE come from the germline V gene. The CDR3 covers 16 residues. As DNA, the CDR3 is TGTGCCAGCAGCGTCGGACAGGGGGCGCTTTCCTACGAGCAGTACTTC. It specifies CASSVGQGALSYEQYF. Supplemented by reference TRBV9 and TRBJ2-7, the full variable domain reads DSGVTQTPKHLITATGQRVTLRCSPRSGDLSVYWYQQSLDQGLQFLIQYYNGEERAKGNILERFSAQQFPDLHSELNLSSLELGDSALYFCASSVGQGALSYEQYFGPGTRLTVT.

The rearrangement links TRBV9 to TRBJ2-5; D unresolved. Germline loops: CDR1 SGDLS, CDR2 YYNGEE. The CDR3 sequence is 15 residues long. Trimming left V 3 bases short and J 1 base short, with 13 bases between. In DNA form, the CDR3 reads TGTGCCAGCAGCGCATCGACCAGCGCCCAAGAGACCCAGTACTTC. It yields the protein CASSASTSAQETQYF.